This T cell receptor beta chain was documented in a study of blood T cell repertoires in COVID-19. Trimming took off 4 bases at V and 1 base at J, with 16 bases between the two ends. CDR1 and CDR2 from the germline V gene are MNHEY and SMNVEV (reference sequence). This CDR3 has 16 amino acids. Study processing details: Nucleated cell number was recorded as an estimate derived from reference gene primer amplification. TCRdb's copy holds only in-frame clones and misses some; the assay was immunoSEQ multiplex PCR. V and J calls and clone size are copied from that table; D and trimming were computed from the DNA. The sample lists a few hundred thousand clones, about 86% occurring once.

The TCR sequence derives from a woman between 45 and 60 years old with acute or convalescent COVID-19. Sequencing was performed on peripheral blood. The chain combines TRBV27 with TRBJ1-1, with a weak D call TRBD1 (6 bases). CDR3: CASSSPGGAKNTEAFF. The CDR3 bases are TGTGCCAGCAGTTCCCCGGGGGGGGCCAAGAACACTGAAGCTTTCTTT.